The next 13 T cell receptor beta chains were all read from a single sample in a study of T cells in localized non-small cell lung cancer. Data came from immunoSEQ multiplex PCR; TCRdb stores just in-frame clones and leaves some out. The sample has about 40,000 clones; more than 85% are singletons. The sequencing used PBMCs, collected before any cancer treatment. Source of these receptors: a woman aged 40-69 years with stage II lung adenocarcinoma.

CDR3 DNA: TGTGCCAGCAGCGTAGGGGTCCACCCCAATCAGCCCCAGCATTTT. Protein product: CASSVGVHPNQPQHF. This chain connects TRBV9 to TRBJ1-5; D is unclear. Trimming took off 0 bases at V and 3 bases at J, with 10 bases between the two ends. This CDR3 spans 15 amino acids. The germline V gene encodes CDR1 SGDLS and CDR2 YYNGEE.

The sample holds one count of this clone. This sequence joins TRBV11-2 and TRBJ2-1; D not resolved. CDR3 length equals 12 residues. Germline CDR1 is SGHAT and CDR2 is FQNNGV. Trimming stripped 0 bases from V and 8 bases from J, with 5 bases between. The CDR3, as DNA: TGTGCCAGCAGCTTAGATGGGGATGAGCAGTTCTTC. Translation gives CASSLDGDEQFF. Variable domain in full (rest from reference TRBV11-2 and TRBJ2-1): EAGVAQSPRYKIIEKRQSVAFWCNPISGHATLYWYQQILGQGPKLLIQFQNNGVVDDSQLPKDRFSAERLKGVDSTLKIQPAKLEDSAVYLCASSLDGDEQFFGPGTRLTVL.

The chain joins TRBV5-8 to TRBJ2-5; D ambiguous. The CDR3 runs to 14 residues. With 2 bases removed from V and 5 bases from J, the gap between germline ends came to 13 bases. Germline-derived CDR1 and CDR2 are SGHTS and YDEGEE. CDR3: CASSLSGIRETQYF. In DNA form, the CDR3 reads TGTGCCAGCAGCTTATCTGGGATTAGGGAGACCCAGTACTTC.

The V and J genes are TRBV10-2 and TRBJ1-4; 8 bases agree with TRBD1. CDR1 is WSHSY, CDR2 SAAADI, per germline. The J segment lost 4 bases and the V segment lost 6 bases, leaving 10 bases of the junction unmatched. This CDR3 region has 16 residues. In DNA, the CDR3 is TGCGCCAGCAGGGGGGGGAACAGGGGGAATAATGAAAAACTGTTTTTT. Its protein is CASRGGNRGNNEKLFF.

The chain links TRBV2 to TRBJ2-7, with D perhaps given as TRBD1 or TRBD2 (5 bases each). The germline V gene has CDR1 SNHLY and CDR2 FYNNEI. Trimming took off 4 bases at V and 3 bases at J, with 13 bases between the two ends. CDR3 length: 14 residues. DNA for the CDR3: TGTGCCAGCAGTGCAGAATGGGGGAGCTACGAGCAGTACTTC. Residues: CASSAEWGSYEQYF.

This chain uses TRBV5-1 with TRBJ2-7; 8 bases agree with TRBD2. CDR3 size: 11 residues. Germline-derived CDR1 and CDR2 are SGHRS and YFSETQ. V lost 10 bases to trimming and J lost 3 bases; unmatched junction nucleotides: 3. The CDR3 here is CARGGVYEQYF. In DNA, the CDR3 is TGCGCCCGGGGGGGAGTCTACGAGCAGTACTTC.

The gene calls are TRBV19 and TRBJ2-4; D is perhaps TRBD1 (5 bases). V was cut by 7 bases and J by 0 bases, with 10 bases left in between. Germline V gene sequence: CDR1 LNHDA, CDR2 SQIVND (reference sequence). This CDR3 has 14 amino acids. The CDR3 sequence: CASTSTVAKNIQYF. DNA of the CDR3: TGTGCCAGTACGTCGACAGTAGCCAAAAACATTCAGTACTTC.

This clone was detected once. J is TRBJ1-2 and V is TRBV2; D might be TRBD1 (6 bases). The V gene lost 4 bases and the J gene lost 5 bases, with 17 bases spanning the gap. The CDR3 extends over 15 amino acids. Per the germline V gene, CDR1 is SNHLY and CDR2 is FYNNEI. The CDR3 DNA sequence: TGTGCCAGCAGTGGACAGGTCCCTCTTCCTTATGGCTACACCTTC. Its translation: CASSGQVPLPYGYTF. Using reference TRBV2 and TRBJ1-2 for the parts outside the CDR3, the full variable domain is EPEVTQTPSHQVTQMGQEVILRCVPISNHLYFYWYRQILGQKVEFLVSFYNNEISEKSEIFDDQFSVERPDGSNFTLKIRSTKLEDSAMYFCASSGQVPLPYGYTFGSGTRLTVV.

This clone has a single count. The chain joins TRBV11-1 to TRBJ2-1; 11 bases match TRBD2. Losses at the gene ends were 5 bases for V and 4 bases for J; bases not matched to a gene: 16. The CDR3 covers 19 residues. The germline CDR1 and CDR2 sequences are SGHAT and FQDESV (reference sequence). The CDR3 DNA sequence: TGTGCCAGCAGCCTCCTGGGGTATCGGGTAGCGGGAGGGTACAATGAGCAGTTCTTC. Amino acids: CASSLLGYRVAGGYNEQFF.

The chain couples TRBV28 to TRBJ2-2; no clear D gene. Germline V CDR1 and CDR2: MDHEN, SYDVKM. The CDR3 sequence is 12 residues long. The ends were cut back, 6 bases at V and 5 bases at J, with 7 bases in the middle. The CDR3 region has the DNA TGTGCCAGCAGGATGGGGACCGGGGAGCTGTTTTTT. As protein: CASRMGTGELFF.

The V and J genes are TRBV28 and TRBJ2-3; D possibly corresponds to TRBD1 (6 bases). The CDR3 is made up of 17 amino acids. V was trimmed by 3 bases and J by 4 bases, leaving 20 bases between them. Germline CDR1 and CDR2: MDHEN and SYDVKM. Here the CDR3 reads CASSFSPPQGEPDTQYF. The CDR3 bases are TGTGCCAGCAGTTTTTCGCCCCCACAGGGAGAACCAGATACGCAGTATTTT. The whole variable domain, remainder taken from reference TRBV28 and TRBJ2-3, is DVKVTQSSRYLVKRTGEKVFLECVQDMDHENMFWYRQDPGLGLRLIYFSYDVKMKEKGDIPEGYSVSREKKERFSLILESASTNQTSMYLCASSFSPPQGEPDTQYFGPGTRLTVL.

This clone has a single count. The rearrangement uses TRBV4-1 and TRBJ1-5; no clear D. The CDR3 has 16 residues. V gave up 1 base and J gave up 5 bases, with 15 bases separating them. Germline V gene lookup returns CDR1 MGHRA and CDR2 YSYEKL. CDR3: CASSQGKGEVHQPQHF. The CDR3 DNA reads as TGCGCCAGCAGCCAAGGTAAAGGTGAGGTCCATCAGCCCCAGCATTTT.

The genes are TRBV2 and TRBJ1-5; D is ambiguous. The V end lost 8 bases, the J end lost 0 bases, and 8 bases lay between the germline ends. The CDR3 sequence is 13 residues long. Germline V gene lookup returns CDR1 SNHLY and CDR2 FYNNEI. The CDR3 nucleotides are TGTGCCAGCCACAGCTCTAGCAATCAGCCCCAGCATTTT. As protein: CASHSSSNQPQHF.